Listed below are T cell receptor beta chains from one sample, sequenced in a study of cytomegalovirus exposure and HLA in healthy donors. Measured with immunoSEQ multiplex PCR; TCRdb has only the in-frame clones, and not every one. The sample has 200,000 or so clones. The specimen sequenced was PBMCs. The receptors were gathered from a boy younger than 18 in good health and CMV-seronegative. CDR3s include the opening cysteine and the closing phenylalanine or tryptophan. The order of the fields is D gene, J gene, V gene, CDR3 DNA, CDR3 protein. D genes are given only for firm matches.

d_call: NA; j_call: TRBJ1-1; v_call: TRBV9; cdr3_nt: TGTGGAACAGTGAACACTGAAGCTTTCTTT; cdr3_aa: CGTVNTEAFF
d_call: TRBD1; j_call: TRBJ1-4; v_call: TRBV2; cdr3_nt: TGTGCCAGCAGTGTGGGGACAGGGGTCGAAAAACTGTTTTTT; cdr3_aa: CASSVGTGVEKLFF
d_call: TRBD1; j_call: TRBJ1-1; v_call: TRBV19; cdr3_nt: TGTGCCAGTCCTGCAGGGGGGCCGAACACTGAAGCTTTCTTT; cdr3_aa: CASPAGGPNTEAFF
d_call: TRBD2; j_call: TRBJ2-7; v_call: TRBV2; cdr3_nt: TGTGCCAGCGTCAGCGGGGGGATGGGATACGAGCAGTACTTC; cdr3_aa: CASVSGGMGYEQYF
d_call: TRBD1; j_call: TRBJ2-5; v_call: TRBV19; cdr3_nt: TGTGCCAGTAGCCGGGACAGGGGCCAAGAGACCCAGTACTTC; cdr3_aa: CASSRDRGQETQYF
d_call: NA; j_call: TRBJ2-3; v_call: TRBV20-1; cdr3_nt: TGCTCGACAGGGAGGGATACGCAGTATTTT; cdr3_aa: CSTGRDTQYF
d_call: TRBD1; j_call: TRBJ1-2; v_call: TRBV5-5; cdr3_nt: TGTGCCAGCAGCTCCGTAACCGTGACAGGGGGCGACTATGGCTACACCTTC; cdr3_aa: CASSSVTVTGGDYGYTF
d_call: TRBD2; j_call: TRBJ2-3; v_call: TRBV11-2; cdr3_nt: TGTGCCAGCAGCTTAGTTAGCGGGGGTTATGGGGGCGCAGATACGCAGTATTTT; cdr3_aa: CASSLVSGGYGGADTQYF
d_call: NA; j_call: TRBJ1-1; v_call: TRBV27; cdr3_nt: TGTGCCAGCAGTTTATCGAAGTTTGCAGGGAGGTTTACTGAAGCTTTCTTT; cdr3_aa: CASSLSKFAGRFTEAFF
d_call: TRBD2; j_call: TRBJ2-3; v_call: TRBV19; cdr3_nt: TGTGCCAGTTCGACTAGCGGGGGGACAGATACGCAGTATTTT; cdr3_aa: CASSTSGGTDTQYF
d_call: NA; j_call: TRBJ2-7; v_call: TRBV6-1; cdr3_nt: TGTGCCAGCCGGAGGGGCGGTCCAAGCTCCTACGAGCAGTACTTC; cdr3_aa: CASRRGGPSSYEQYF
d_call: NA; j_call: TRBJ2-1; v_call: TRBV19; cdr3_nt: TGTGCCAGTAGGCCGGTTCCCGGGGAGAGTTACAATGAGCAGTTCTTC; cdr3_aa: CASRPVPGESYNEQFF
d_call: TRBD2; j_call: TRBJ2-3; v_call: TRBV2; cdr3_nt: TGTGCCAGCATTTCCCAAGCGGGGGGGGGAGATACGCAGTATTTT; cdr3_aa: CASISQAGGGDTQYF
d_call: NA; j_call: TRBJ1-1; v_call: TRBV30; cdr3_nt: TGTGCCTGGGGAAATCCGGGACTCAAGAACACTGAAGCTTTCTTT; cdr3_aa: CAWGNPGLKNTEAFF
d_call: NA; j_call: TRBJ1-1; v_call: TRBV27; cdr3_nt: TGTGCCAGCAGTTTATCCAGTGTTTACACTGAAGCTTTCTTT; cdr3_aa: CASSLSSVYTEAFF
d_call: TRBD1; j_call: TRBJ2-7; v_call: TRBV27; cdr3_nt: TGTGCCAGCAGCATTCCGGGACAGGGGGCTCAAGAGCAGTACTTC; cdr3_aa: CASSIPGQGAQEQYF
d_call: NA; j_call: TRBJ2-1; v_call: TRBV30; cdr3_nt: TGTGCCTGGGGCAGGGACAATGAGCAGTTCTTC; cdr3_aa: CAWGRDNEQFF
d_call: NA; j_call: TRBJ1-6; v_call: TRBV18; cdr3_nt: TGTGCCAGCCGAGAGGATCCGGATTCACCCCTCCACTTT; cdr3_aa: CASREDPDSPLHF
d_call: TRBD2; j_call: TRBJ2-1; v_call: TRBV5-8; cdr3_nt: TGTGCCAGCAGCTCCGGGACTAGCGGGGACAATGAGCAGTTCTTC; cdr3_aa: CASSSGTSGDNEQFF
d_call: TRBD2; j_call: TRBJ2-3; v_call: TRBV5-4; cdr3_nt: TGTGCCAGCAGCTTGGAGGGCCAGCGGGGGAACACAGATACGCAGTATTTT; cdr3_aa: CASSLEGQRGNTDTQYF
d_call: NA; j_call: TRBJ2-2; v_call: TRBV7-6; cdr3_nt: TGTGCCAGCAGCCAAAGGGACGGGGGTACCGGGGAGCTGTTTTTT; cdr3_aa: CASSQRDGGTGELFF
d_call: NA; j_call: TRBJ2-5; v_call: TRBV11-2; cdr3_nt: TGTGCCAGCAGCTCCCCTGTGGGCGTGGAGACCCAGTACTTC; cdr3_aa: CASSSPVGVETQYF
d_call: TRBD1; j_call: TRBJ1-1; v_call: TRBV6-5; cdr3_nt: TGTGCCAGCAGTCGACAGGGGAGGAACACTGAAGCTTTCTTT; cdr3_aa: CASSRQGRNTEAFF
d_call: NA; j_call: TRBJ1-1; v_call: TRBV7-8; cdr3_nt: TGTGCCAGCAGCTCCCGGACAGTCATGAACACTGAAGCTTTCTTT; cdr3_aa: CASSSRTVMNTEAFF
d_call: TRBD1; j_call: TRBJ2-5; v_call: TRBV6-1; cdr3_nt: TGTGCCAGCATAGAGGGCAGGGGGCAAGAGACCCAGTACTTC; cdr3_aa: CASIEGRGQETQYF
d_call: TRBD2; j_call: TRBJ2-2; v_call: TRBV6-6; cdr3_nt: TGTGCCAGCAGGATAACGGGACTAGCTGGCACCGGGGAGCTGTTTTTT; cdr3_aa: CASRITGLAGTGELFF
d_call: NA; j_call: TRBJ1-4; v_call: TRBV9; cdr3_nt: TGTGCCAGCAGCGTCACGGCAGGGGACGAAAAACTGTTTTTT; cdr3_aa: CASSVTAGDEKLFF
d_call: NA; j_call: TRBJ1-5; v_call: TRBV19; cdr3_nt: TGTGCCAGTAGTACCTTTAGCAATCAGCCCCAGCATTTT; cdr3_aa: CASSTFSNQPQHF
d_call: NA; j_call: TRBJ1-5; v_call: TRBV30; cdr3_nt: TGTGCCTGGAGTGGTATCCAGGGAAATCAGCCCCAGCATTTT; cdr3_aa: CAWSGIQGNQPQHF
d_call: TRBD1; j_call: TRBJ2-1; v_call: TRBV7-3; cdr3_nt: TGTGCCAGCAGCCTACACGCGGGACAGGGTGTGAGTGAGCAGTTCTTC; cdr3_aa: CASSLHAGQGVSEQFF
d_call: TRBD2; j_call: TRBJ2-7; v_call: TRBV27; cdr3_nt: TGTGCCAGCACCCCGGTCGCTAGCGGGGGGGTTTCCTACGAGCAGTACTTC; cdr3_aa: CASTPVASGGVSYEQYF
d_call: NA; j_call: TRBJ2-5; v_call: TRBV5-1; cdr3_nt: TGCGCCAGCAGCTTGATAGCCAGCCAAGAGACCCAGTACTTC; cdr3_aa: CASSLIASQETQYF